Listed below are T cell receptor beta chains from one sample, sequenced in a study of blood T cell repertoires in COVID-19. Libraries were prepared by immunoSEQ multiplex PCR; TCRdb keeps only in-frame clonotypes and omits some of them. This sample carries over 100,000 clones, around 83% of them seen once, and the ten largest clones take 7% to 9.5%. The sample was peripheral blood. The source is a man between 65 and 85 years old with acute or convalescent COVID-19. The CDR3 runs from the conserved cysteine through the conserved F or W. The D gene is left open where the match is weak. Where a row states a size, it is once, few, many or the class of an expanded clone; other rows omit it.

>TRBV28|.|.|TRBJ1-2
TGTGCCAGCAGTTTAGGGGGCGGGTTCTATGGCTACACCTTC
CASSLGGGFYGYTF
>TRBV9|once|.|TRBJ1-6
TGTGCCAGCAGCGTAGGATTGGGAGGGAATTCACCCCTCCACTTT
CASSVGLGGNSPLHF
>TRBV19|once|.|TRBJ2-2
TGTGCCAGTAGTGGAGCGGTCAACACCGGGGAGCTGTTTTTT
CASSGAVNTGELFF
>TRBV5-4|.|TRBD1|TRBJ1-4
TGTGCCAGCAGCCCCTTCAGGGGGCACGAAAAACTGTTTTTT
CASSPFRGHEKLFF
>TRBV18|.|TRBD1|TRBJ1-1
TGTGCCAGCTCACCACAGGCGGTACAGGGGGATACTGAAGCTTTCTTT
CASSPQAVQGDTEAFF
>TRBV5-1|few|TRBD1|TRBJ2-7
TGCGCCAGCAGCTACGGACAGGCCTACGAGCAGTACTTC
CASSYGQAYEQYF
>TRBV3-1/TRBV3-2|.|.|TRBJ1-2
TGTGCCAGCAGCCAAGCCCCGGGGTCCTATGGCTACACCTTC
CASSQAPGSYGYTF
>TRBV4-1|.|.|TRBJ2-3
TGCGCCAGCAGCCAAGATCAGGGTCTAAGATCGGATACGCAGTATTTT
CASSQDQGLRSDTQYF
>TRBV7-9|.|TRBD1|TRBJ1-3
TGTGCCAGCAGCCCAGGGACAGGGAAAAACACCATATATTTT
CASSPGTGKNTIYF
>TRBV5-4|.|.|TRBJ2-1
TGTGCCAGCAGCTGGCCCGGGGACAATGAGCAGTTCTTC
CASSWPGDNEQFF
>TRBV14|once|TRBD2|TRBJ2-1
TGTGCCAGCAGCCGAAGCGGGAGCGTCAACTCCTACAATGAGCAGTTCTTC
CASSRSGSVNSYNEQFF